This TCR beta chain is drawn from a study of cytomegalovirus exposure and HLA in healthy donors. The PCR had 60 Vbeta and 13 Jbeta primers. Assay used: immunoSEQ multiplex PCR; TCRdb lists only in-frame clones, some missing. The sample holds 60,000 to 70,000 clones, about 82% seen once. With 7 bases clipped from V and 4 bases from J, the junction kept 7 bases outside the gene matches. Germline CDR1 reads SGHTA; CDR2 reads FQGNSA. The CDR3 extends over 14 amino acids. The TCR comes from a woman aged 30 to 39 in good health and CMV-seronegative. This sequence joins TRBV7-2 and TRBJ1-1, with TRBD1 matching 9 bases. Material: PBMCs. This chain's CDR3 is CASTLDRGVTEAFF. Written as DNA, the CDR3 is TGTGCCAGCACCCTAGACAGGGGGGTCACTGAAGCTTTCTTT. The full variable domain, with the rest looked up from reference TRBV7-2 and TRBJ1-1, is GAGVSQSPSNKVTEKGKDVELRCDPISGHTALYWYRQSLGQGLEFLIYFQGNSAPDKSGLPSDRFSAERTGGSVSTLTIQRTQQEDSAVYLCASTLDRGVTEAFFGQGTRLTVV.